The 21 T cell receptor beta chains listed next were all sequenced from one sample in a study of T cell responses to AZD1222 COVID-19 vaccine. Produced via immunoSEQ multiplex PCR; TCRdb's table is partial and in-frame only. The sample has some 99,000 clones; 88% are singletons. The input for sequencing was peripheral blood, taken on day 0 of AZD1222 vaccination. The receptor set was obtained from an adult in good health.

This clone was detected a few times. This sequence joins TRBV30 and TRBJ1-2, with 9 bases aligning to TRBD1. CDR3 length: 16 residues. Germline V CDR1 and CDR2: GTSNPN, SVGIG (reference sequence). Losses at the gene ends were 2 bases for V and 1 base for J; bases not matched to a gene: 8. The CDR3 region is CAWSPIGQGHNYGYTF. The DNA for the CDR3 is TGTGCCTGGAGTCCTATTGGACAGGGGCATAACTATGGCTACACCTTC.

The gene calls are TRBV10-3 and TRBJ1-1, with 7 nucleotides matching TRBD1. The junction had 9 bases not matched to a gene; V was cut back by 3 bases and J by 2 bases. This CDR3 contains 16 residues. Looked up from germline, CDR1 is ENHRY and CDR2 is SYGVKD. The CDR3 spells CAISDPGRGRNTEAFF. The CDR3 coding sequence is TGTGCCATCAGTGACCCGGGGAGGGGGCGAAACACTGAAGCTTTCTTT.

On this clone itself: At one of its ends the junction is not consistent with the germline gene, which may arise from a read error. This chain joins TRBV20-1 and TRBJ1-2; D is unclear. From germline, CDR1 is DFQATT and CDR2 SNEGSKA (reference sequence). The CDR3 has 10 residues. This CDR3 reads CSARDMRVTF. The CDR3 bases are TGCAGTGCGAGAGATATGAGGGTAACCTTC.

V and J are TRBV11-3 and TRBJ2-2, with TRBD2 matching 14 bases. This CDR3 is built from 17 residues. V shed 4 bases, J shed 1 base, and the junction held 2 bases outside the gene matches. Germline V gives CDR1 SGHNT, CDR2 YENEEA. Written as DNA, the CDR3 is TGTGCCAGCAGCTGGGGACTAGCGGGAGTGAACACCGGGGAGCTGTTTTTT. Protein: CASSWGLAGVNTGELFF.

The rearrangement uses TRBV7-8 and TRBJ2-2, with no clear D. Germline lookup yields CDR1 SGHVS and CDR2 FQNEAQ. The CDR3 sequence is 15 residues long. Trimming removed 3 bases at V and 0 bases at J, with 8 bases between. The CDR3 region has the DNA TGTGCCAGCAGCTTTTTCTTACCGAACACCGGGGAGCTGTTTTTT. Amino acid sequence: CASSFFLPNTGELFF.

This rearrangement joins TRBV6-5 to TRBJ2-3; no clear D gene. The CDR3 is 14 residues long. V was pared by 0 bases and J by 7 bases, with 11 bases between. Germline V gene lookup returns CDR1 MNHEY and CDR2 SVGAGI. CDR3 sequence reads: CASSYSAFRNTQYF. CDR3 DNA sequence: TGTGCCAGCAGTTACTCGGCCTTTCGGAATACGCAGTATTTT.

V and J are TRBV27 and TRBJ2-1; 7 positions match TRBD2. V dropped 5 bases and J dropped 0; count of bases not matched to a gene: 16. This CDR3 is built from 19 residues. CDR1 is MNHEY, CDR2 SMNVEV, per germline (reference sequence). The CDR3 spells CASSPLSGLNPSSYNEQFF. DNA of the CDR3: TGTGCCAGCAGTCCCCTATCGGGACTAAACCCTAGCTCCTACAATGAGCAGTTCTTC.

This chain uses TRBV10-3 with TRBJ2-5, with D tentatively TRBD1 (5 bases). The CDR3 spans 14 residues. V dropped 2 bases and J dropped 5 bases, with 12 bases sitting between them. Germline V gene lookup returns CDR1 ENHRY and CDR2 SYGVKD. The CDR3 nucleotides are TGTGCCATCAGTGAGGGAAGGGCAGGGGAGACCCAGTACTTC. Its protein is CAISEGRAGETQYF.

V and J are TRBV7-9 and TRBJ1-2, with D unclear. The CDR3 has 13 residues. CDR1 is SEHNR, CDR2 FQNEAQ, per germline (reference sequence). V was cut by 2 bases and J by 9 bases, with 13 bases left in between. CDR3: CASSLFLTPSYTF. The CDR3 DNA reads TGTGCCAGCAGCTTATTCCTAACACCAAGCTACACCTTC.

As concerns this clone: At one of its ends the junction is not consistent with the germline gene, which may arise from a read error. The chain combines TRBV7-9 with TRBJ2-1; 8 nucleotides agree with TRBD2. CDR3 size: 15 residues. Germline V lookup: CDR1 SEHNR, CDR2 FQNEAQ (reference sequence). The CDR3 reads CASSSFSLGGLGGVF. The DNA of the CDR3 is TGTGCCAGCAGCTCCTTCTCCCTTGGGGGACTAGGGGGGGTCTTC.

The V call is TRBV19, the J call TRBJ1-2; D ambiguous. The germline V gene has CDR1 LNHDA and CDR2 SQIVND (reference sequence). Trimming removed 4 bases from V and 1 base from J, with 13 bases in between. The CDR3 runs 15 residues. This CDR3 reads CASSTVLTLNYGYTF. DNA of the CDR3: TGTGCCAGTAGTACAGTGTTGACACTTAACTATGGCTACACCTTC. Based on the CDR3 plus reference TRBV19 and TRBJ1-2, the full variable domain is DGGITQSPKYLFRKEGQNVTLSCEQNLNHDAMYWYRQDPGQGLRLIYYSQIVNDFQKGDIAEGYSVSREKKESFPLTVTSAQKNPTAFYLCASSTVLTLNYGYTFGSGTRLTVV.

The rearrangement uses TRBV6-5 and TRBJ2-7, with D tentatively TRBD2 (6 bases). CDR3 length: 12 amino acids. Trimming shortened V by 6 bases and J by 6 bases, and 12 bases separated the two germline ends. Germline V gives CDR1 MNHEY, CDR2 SVGAGI. The CDR3 spells CASSAVGGEQYF. CDR3 bases: TGTGCCAGCAGCGCCGTGGGGGGCGAGCAGTACTTC.

The J gene is TRBJ2-7, the V gene TRBV7-6; TRBD1 might be the D (6 bases). The V gene lost 1 base and the J gene lost 5 bases, with 12 bases spanning the gap. Germline-derived CDR1 and CDR2 are SGHVS and FNYEAQ. The CDR3 sequence is 14 residues long. The CDR3 region is CASSLGQVSHEQYF. In DNA, the CDR3 is TGTGCCAGCAGCTTAGGACAGGTTTCACACGAGCAGTACTTC.

The chain uses TRBV24-1 and TRBJ1-2; D is unresolved. The V gene's germline CDR1 is KGHDR and CDR2 SFDVKD. V was clipped by 4 bases and J by 5 bases, with 10 bases between them. This CDR3 has 13 residues. CDR3 coding DNA: TGTGCCACCAGTGACTATGACTCTTATGGCTACACCTTC. Protein sequence: CATSDYDSYGYTF.

This rearrangement joins TRBV2 to TRBJ1-6, with no clear D. V shed 6 bases and J shed 11 bases, with 11 bases lying between them. Germline values: CDR1 SNHLY, CDR2 FYNNEI. The CDR3 consists of 12 residues. The CDR3 reads CASRLQEAPLHF. The CDR3 nucleotides are TGTGCCAGCAGGCTCCAGGAGGCACCCCTCCACTTT.

This clone was observed once. The chain is built from TRBV19 and TRBJ2-3; 7 bases are a match to TRBD2. Trimming removed 4 bases from V and 2 bases from J; junction bases left unmatched: 6. The germline V gene encodes CDR1 LNHDA and CDR2 SQIVND (reference sequence). The CDR3 length is 15 residues. As DNA, the CDR3 is TGTGCCAGTAGTAGGGCGCGGGGGAACACAGATACGCAGTATTTT. Translating it yields CASSRARGNTDTQYF. The full variable domain, with the rest looked up from reference TRBV19 and TRBJ2-3, is DGGITQSPKYLFRKEGQNVTLSCEQNLNHDAMYWYRQDPGQGLRLIYYSQIVNDFQKGDIAEGYSVSREKKESFPLTVTSAQKNPTAFYLCASSRARGNTDTQYFGPGTRLTVL.

The gene calls are TRBV5-4 and TRBJ2-2; D might be TRBD2 (6 bases). This CDR3 is built from 15 residues. V was cut by 6 bases and J by 3 bases, with 15 bases left in between. Looked up from germline, CDR1 is SGHNT and CDR2 is YYREEE (reference sequence). CDR3 sequence: CASTMGLGDTGELFF. The CDR3 nucleotides read TGTGCCAGCACCATGGGACTGGGAGACACCGGGGAGCTGTTTTTT.

J is TRBJ2-3 and V is TRBV29-1; 9 bases are shared with TRBD1. The V and J ends lost 5 bases and 4 bases, in that order; junction bases with no gene match: 7. Germline loops: CDR1 SQVTM, CDR2 ANQGSEA. CDR3 length: 14 residues. The CDR3 DNA is TGCAGCGTTAGGGGACAGGGAAGTTCAGATACGCAGTATTTT. Translating gives CSVRGQGSSDTQYF.

This chain connects TRBV7-3 to TRBJ2-1, with 12 bases aligning to TRBD2. Losses at the gene ends were 4 bases for V and 6 bases for J; bases not matched to a gene: 10. The CDR3 is made up of 17 amino acids. The germline V gene has CDR1 SGHTA and CDR2 FQGTGA. The CDR3 region has the DNA TGTGCCAGCAGCTCAAGCCCCGGGACTAGCGGGCGCAATGAGCAGTTCTTC. Its protein is CASSSSPGTSGRNEQFF.

V is TRBV6-5 and J is TRBJ2-7, with 8 nucleotides matching TRBD2. J gave up 7 bases and V 5 bases, and 13 bases lay outside the gene matches. The CDR3 consists of 15 residues. The germline CDR1 and CDR2 sequences are MNHEY and SVGAGI. CDR3 sequence: CASSQTSGLGGEQYV. CDR3 sequence (DNA): TGTGCCAGCAGTCAAACTAGCGGCCTAGGGGGGGAGCAGTACGTC.

The chain carries TRBV29-1 and TRBJ1-2; D may be TRBD1 (5 bases). The germline V and J ends were trimmed by 1 base and 0 bases, with 15 bases remaining between them. Germline V lookup: CDR1 SQVTM, CDR2 ANQGSEA. There are 16 residues in the CDR3. DNA of the CDR3: TGCAGCGTTGAAGGGGGCGCACAACACCCTAACTATGGCTACACCTTC. Translation: CSVEGGAQHPNYGYTF.